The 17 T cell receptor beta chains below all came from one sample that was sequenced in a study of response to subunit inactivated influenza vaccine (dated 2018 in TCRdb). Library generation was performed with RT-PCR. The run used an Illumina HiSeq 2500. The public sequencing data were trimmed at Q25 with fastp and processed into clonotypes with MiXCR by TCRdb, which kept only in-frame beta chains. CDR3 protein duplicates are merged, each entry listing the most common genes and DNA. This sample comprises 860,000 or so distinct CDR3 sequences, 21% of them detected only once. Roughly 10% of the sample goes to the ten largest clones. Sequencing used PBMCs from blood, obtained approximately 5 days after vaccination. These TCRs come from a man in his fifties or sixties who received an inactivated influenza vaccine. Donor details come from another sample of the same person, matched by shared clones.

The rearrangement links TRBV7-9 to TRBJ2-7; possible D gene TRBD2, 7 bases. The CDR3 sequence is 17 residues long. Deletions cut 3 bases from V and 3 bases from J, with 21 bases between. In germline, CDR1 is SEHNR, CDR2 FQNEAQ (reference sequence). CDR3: CASSFQAGHSRYYEQYF. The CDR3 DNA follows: TGTGCCAGCAGCTTTCAAGCGGGACATTCCCGATACTACGAGCAGTACTTC. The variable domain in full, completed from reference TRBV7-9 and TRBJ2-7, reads DTGVSQNPRHKITKRGQNVTFRCDPISEHNRLYWYRQTLGQGPEFLTYFQNEAQLEKSRLLSDRFSAERPKGSFSTLEIQRTEQGDSAMYLCASSFQAGHSRYYEQYFGPGTRLTVT.

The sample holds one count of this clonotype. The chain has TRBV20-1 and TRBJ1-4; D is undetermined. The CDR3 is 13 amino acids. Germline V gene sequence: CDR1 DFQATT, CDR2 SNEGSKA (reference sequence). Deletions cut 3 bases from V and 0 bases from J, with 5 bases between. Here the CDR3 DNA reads TGCAGTGCTAGCCGAACAACTAATGAAAAACTGTTTTTT. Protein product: CSASRTTNEKLFF.

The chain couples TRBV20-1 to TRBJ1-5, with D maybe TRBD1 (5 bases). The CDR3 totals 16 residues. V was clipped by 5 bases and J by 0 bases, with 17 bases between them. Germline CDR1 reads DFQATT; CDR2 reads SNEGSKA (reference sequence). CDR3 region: CSALYPRGDSNQPQHF. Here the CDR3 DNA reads TGCAGTGCTTTGTATCCTAGGGGAGATAGCAATCAGCCCCAGCATTTT.

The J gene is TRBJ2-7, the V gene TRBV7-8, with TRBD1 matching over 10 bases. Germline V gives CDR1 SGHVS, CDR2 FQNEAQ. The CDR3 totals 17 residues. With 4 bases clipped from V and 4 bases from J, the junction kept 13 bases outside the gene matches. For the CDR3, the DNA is TGTGCCAGCAGCTCCTGGACAGGGGGGAGCCCGCCTTACGAGCAGTACTTC. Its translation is CASSSWTGGSPPYEQYF.

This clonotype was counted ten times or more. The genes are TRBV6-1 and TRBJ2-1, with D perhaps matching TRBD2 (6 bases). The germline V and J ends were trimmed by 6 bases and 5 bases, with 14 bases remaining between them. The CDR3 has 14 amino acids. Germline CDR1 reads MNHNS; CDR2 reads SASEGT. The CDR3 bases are TGTGCCAGCAGCGCGGGACGATATAACAATGAGCAGTTCTTC. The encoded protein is CASSAGRYNNEQFF.

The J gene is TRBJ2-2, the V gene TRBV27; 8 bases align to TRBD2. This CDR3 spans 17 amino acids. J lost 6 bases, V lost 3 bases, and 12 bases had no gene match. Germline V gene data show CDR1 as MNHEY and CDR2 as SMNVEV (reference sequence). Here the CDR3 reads CASSLGAWAGGPGELFF. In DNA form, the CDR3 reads TGTGCCAGCAGTTTGGGTGCATGGGCGGGAGGTCCCGGGGAGCTGTTTTTT.

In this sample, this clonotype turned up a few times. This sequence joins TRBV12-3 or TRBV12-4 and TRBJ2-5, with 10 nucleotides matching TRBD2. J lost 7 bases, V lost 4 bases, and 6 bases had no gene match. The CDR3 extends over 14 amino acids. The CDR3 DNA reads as TGTGCCAGCAGTTCTAGCGGGGGCATAGGGACCCAGTACTTC. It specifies CASSSSGGIGTQYF.

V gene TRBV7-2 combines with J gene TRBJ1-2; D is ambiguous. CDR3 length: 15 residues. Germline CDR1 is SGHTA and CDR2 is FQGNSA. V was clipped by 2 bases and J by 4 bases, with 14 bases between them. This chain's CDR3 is CASSLIPQVVYGYTF. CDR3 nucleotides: TGTGCCAGCAGCTTAATCCCGCAGGTCGTCTATGGCTACACCTTC.

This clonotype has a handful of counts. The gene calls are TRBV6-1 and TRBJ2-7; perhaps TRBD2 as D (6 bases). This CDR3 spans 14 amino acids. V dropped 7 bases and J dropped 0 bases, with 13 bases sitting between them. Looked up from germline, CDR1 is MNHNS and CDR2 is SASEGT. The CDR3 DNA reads TGTGCCAGCAAAAGGGACTTCAGCTCCTACGAGCAGTACTTC. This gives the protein CASKRDFSSYEQYF.

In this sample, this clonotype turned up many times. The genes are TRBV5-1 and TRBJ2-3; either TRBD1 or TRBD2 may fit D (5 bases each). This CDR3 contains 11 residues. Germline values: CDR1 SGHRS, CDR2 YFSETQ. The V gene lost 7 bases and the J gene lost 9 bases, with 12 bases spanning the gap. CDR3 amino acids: CASFGWGTQYF. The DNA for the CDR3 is TGCGCCAGCTTTGGATGGGGGACGCAGTATTTT.

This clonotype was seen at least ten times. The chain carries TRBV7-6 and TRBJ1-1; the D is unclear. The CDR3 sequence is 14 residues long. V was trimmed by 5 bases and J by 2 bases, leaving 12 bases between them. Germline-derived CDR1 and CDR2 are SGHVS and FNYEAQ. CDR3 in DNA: TGTGCCAGCAGCCCCCTCACCGGTAACACTGAAGCTTTCTTT. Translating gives CASSPLTGNTEAFF.

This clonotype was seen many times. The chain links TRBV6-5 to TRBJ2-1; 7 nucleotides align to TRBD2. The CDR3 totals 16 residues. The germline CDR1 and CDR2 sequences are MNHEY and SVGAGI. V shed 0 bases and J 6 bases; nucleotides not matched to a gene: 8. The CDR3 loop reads CASSYSTSGVRNEQFF. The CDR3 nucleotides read TGTGCCAGCAGTTACTCGACCAGCGGGGTTCGCAATGAGCAGTTCTTC.

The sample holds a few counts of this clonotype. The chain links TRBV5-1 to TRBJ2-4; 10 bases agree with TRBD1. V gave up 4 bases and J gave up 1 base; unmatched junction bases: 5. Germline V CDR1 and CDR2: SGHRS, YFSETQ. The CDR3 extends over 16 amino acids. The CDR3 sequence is CASSLPGQGAKNIQYF. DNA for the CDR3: TGCGCCAGCAGCCTTCCGGGACAGGGGGCCAAAAACATTCAGTACTTC.

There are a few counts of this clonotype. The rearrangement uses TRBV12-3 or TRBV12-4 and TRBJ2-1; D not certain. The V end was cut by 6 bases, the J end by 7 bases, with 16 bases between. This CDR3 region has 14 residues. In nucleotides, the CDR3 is TGTGCCAGCAGACCCCCTGGGTTGGGGAATGAGCAGTTCTTC. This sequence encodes CASRPPGLGNEQFF.

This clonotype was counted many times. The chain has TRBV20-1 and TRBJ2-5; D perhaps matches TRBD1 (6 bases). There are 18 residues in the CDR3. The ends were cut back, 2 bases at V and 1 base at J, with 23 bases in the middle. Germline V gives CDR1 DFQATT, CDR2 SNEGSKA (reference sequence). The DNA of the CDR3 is TGCAGTGCTAGACCAAGGACAGTCGACCACCTTTTCCAAGAGACCCAGTACTTC. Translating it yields CSARPRTVDHLFQETQYF.

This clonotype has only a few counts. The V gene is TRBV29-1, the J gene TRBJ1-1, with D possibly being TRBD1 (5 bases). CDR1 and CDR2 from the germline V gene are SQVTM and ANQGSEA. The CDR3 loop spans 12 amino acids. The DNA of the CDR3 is TGCACCGCCCTGACAGTGAACACTGAAGCTTTCTTT. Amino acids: CTALTVNTEAFF.

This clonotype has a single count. The CDR3: CASSFFGRDRQETQYF. CDR3 nucleotide sequence: TGTGCCAGCAGCTTTTTTGGCAGGGACCGCCAAGAGACCCAGTACTTC. The V and J genes are TRBV7-9 and TRBJ2-5, with D possibly called TRBD1 or TRBD2 (5 bases each). The CDR3 sequence is 16 residues long. Germline CDR1 reads SEHNR; CDR2 reads FQNEAQ (reference sequence). V dropped 3 bases and J dropped 1 base, with 15 bases sitting between them.